Below, 28 T cell receptor beta chains from the same sample are listed, as sequenced in a study of Tregs in tolerant kidney transplant recipients. Only in-frame clones appear in the TCRdb table, and some are missing; sequencing was by immunoSEQ multiplex PCR. The table lists tens of thousands of clones, roughly 84% of them singletons, with approximately 4% in the top ten. The sequenced sample consisted of CD4+ T cells from blood. Receptor source: a human donor in good health.

The rearrangement joins TRBV6-1 to TRBJ2-3; 12 nucleotides agree with TRBD2. The length of the CDR3 is 17 residues. Germline trimming cut 4 bases from V and 6 bases from J; bases unmatched to any gene: 11. In germline, CDR1 is MNHNS, CDR2 SASEGT. Here the CDR3 DNA reads TGTGCCAGCAGTGCACTCGCTAGCGGGGGGGTCATGGATACGCAGTATTTT. Translation: CASSALASGGVMDTQYF.

The chain uses TRBV6-6 and TRBJ1-2; D ambiguous. The CDR3 contains 12 residues. V was pared by 7 bases and J by 5 bases, with 11 bases between. Germline values: CDR1 MNHNY, CDR2 SVGAGI (reference sequence). As DNA, the CDR3 is TGTGCCAGCACCCCCTCACGGTATGGCTACACCTTC. This translates into CASTPSRYGYTF.

The genes are TRBV14 and TRBJ2-1, with 8 bases matching TRBD2. The CDR3 spans 14 residues. V gave up 4 bases and J gave up 6 bases; unmatched junction bases: 5. From germline, CDR1 is SGHDN and CDR2 FVKESK. The CDR3 coding sequence is TGTGCCAGCAGCCCGATAGCGGGATTCAATGAGCAGTTCTTC. Residues: CASSPIAGFNEQFF.

The chain is built from TRBV6-6 and TRBJ1-2; D not certain. With 8 bases removed from V and 6 bases from J, the gap between germline ends came to 10 bases. This CDR3 has 11 residues. CDR1 MNHNY and CDR2 SVGAGI come from the germline V gene (reference sequence). This CDR3 is CASHFSNGYTF. In DNA, the CDR3 is TGTGCCAGCCATTTCTCCAATGGCTACACCTTC.

The chain employs TRBV5-1 and TRBJ2-1, with 11 nucleotides matching TRBD2. The CDR3 totals 16 residues. Germline loops: CDR1 SGHRS, CDR2 YFSETQ. Unmatched junction bases numbered 9, after V lost 2 bases and J lost 8 bases. CDR3 nucleotide sequence: TGCGCCAGCAGCTTTCTGGGACTAGCGGAGGGGGATGAGCAGTTCTTC. Amino acid sequence: CASSFLGLAEGDEQFF. Full variable domain (missing parts from reference TRBV5-1 and TRBJ2-1): KAGVTQTPRYLIKTRGQQVTLSCSPISGHRSVSWYQQTPGQGLQFLFEYFSETQRNKGNFPGRFSGRQFSNSRSEMNVSTLELGDSALYLCASSFLGLAEGDEQFFGPGTRLTVL.

The gene calls are TRBV7-2 and TRBJ1-1; no reliable D call. V gave up 4 bases and J gave up 1 base, with 4 bases separating them. The CDR3 runs 12 residues. Looked up from germline, CDR1 is SGHTA and CDR2 is FQGNSA. The CDR3: CASSSRNTEAFF. The CDR3 DNA reads as TGTGCCAGCAGCTCTCGGAACACTGAAGCTTTCTTT.

The CDR3 DNA is TGTGCCAGCAGCTTGGCCGGGCAGCGGTCGAGCTCCTACAATGAGCAGTTCTTC. Translated, it gives CASSLAGQRSSSYNEQFF. The rearrangement links TRBV5-5 to TRBJ2-1, with D perhaps matching TRBD2 (5 bases). Trimming shortened V by 0 bases and J by 0 bases, and 16 bases separated the two germline ends. From germline, CDR1 is SGHKS and CDR2 YYEKEE (reference sequence). This CDR3 contains 18 residues.

This clone was picked up one time. The junction departs from the called germline gene at one end, perhaps through a read error. The chain recombines TRBV6-1 with TRBJ1-2; D gene uncertain. From germline, CDR1 is MNHNS and CDR2 SASEGT. This CDR3 region has 12 residues. Here the CDR3 DNA reads TGTGCCAGCAGGGAAGGGCCGAAGGGCTACACCTTC. Protein: CASREGPKGYTF.

This clone was detected a few times. The chain recombines TRBV6-6 with TRBJ2-2; D remains ambiguous. V lost 6 bases and J lost 5, with 10 bases in between. Germline CDR1 reads MNHNY; CDR2 reads SVGAGI (reference sequence). CDR3 length equals 13 residues. CDR3 sequence: CASRWSQTGELFF. CDR3 DNA: TGTGCCAGCAGATGGTCCCAAACCGGGGAGCTGTTTTTT.

The chain recombines TRBV13 with TRBJ2-3; tentative D call: TRBD2 (5 bases). Between the trimmed V and J ends, which lost 3 bases and 2 bases, there was a span of 12 bases. This CDR3 comprises 15 residues. Germline V gives CDR1 PRHDT, CDR2 FYEKMQ (reference sequence). The CDR3 coding sequence is TGTGCCAGCAGCTTCGGGGTCGGCTTCACAGATACGCAGTATTTT. It encodes CASSFGVGFTDTQYF.

This chain joins TRBV4-3 and TRBJ1-1; 7 bases match TRBD1. Germline V gene sequence: CDR1 LGHNA, CDR2 YSLEER. The CDR3 spans 15 residues. Trimming took 1 base from V and 1 from J; bases not matched to a gene: 3. CDR3 sequence reads: CASSQGDSGNTEAFF. CDR3 DNA sequence: TGCGCCAGCAGCCAAGGGGACAGTGGGAACACTGAAGCTTTCTTT.

The CDR3 protein is CASSLRGQTFYEQYF. The CDR3 DNA is TGTGCCAGCAGCTTGCGAGGACAGACATTCTACGAGCAGTACTTC. V usage is TRBV7-2 and J usage is TRBJ2-7, with D perhaps TRBD1 (6 bases). V shed 3 bases and J shed 3 bases, with 15 bases lying between them. CDR1 and CDR2 from the germline V gene are SGHTA and FQGNSA. The CDR3 length is 15 residues.

In its sample, this clone is medium-sized (0.01 to 0.1%). Other DNA sequences in the same sample also yield this CDR3. This chain links TRBV6-5 with TRBJ1-2, with TRBD1 matching 11 bases. In germline, CDR1 is MNHEY, CDR2 SVGAGI. CDR3 length: 16 residues. The trim removed 1 base at V and 5 bases at J, leaving 6 bases unmatched. The CDR3 nucleotides are TGTGCCAGCAGTTACTTAAGGACAGGGGGCGGGTATGGCTACACCTTC. This encodes CASSYLRTGGGYGYTF.

This clone turned up a few times. The V and J genes are TRBV19 and TRBJ1-1; D is unclear. The CDR3 has 16 residues. Germline CDR1 LNHDA, CDR2 SQIVND (reference sequence). Trimming shortened V by 4 bases and J by 0 bases, and 15 bases separated the two germline ends. The CDR3 bases are TGTGCCAGTAGTACAACACTCCTAGTCATGAACACTGAAGCTTTCTTT. Translation: CASSTTLLVMNTEAFF.

The V and J genes are TRBV11-3 and TRBJ2-2; perhaps TRBD1 as D (5 bases). The germline V and J ends were trimmed by 1 base and 0 bases, with 6 bases remaining between them. The CDR3 length is 15 residues. Germline values: CDR1 SGHNT, CDR2 YENEEA. CDR3: CASSLGTTNTGELFF. The CDR3 region has the DNA TGTGCCAGCAGCTTAGGGACAACGAACACCGGGGAGCTGTTTTTT.

V usage is TRBV2 and J usage is TRBJ1-5; no definite D call. Trimming stripped 4 bases from V and 2 bases from J, with 6 bases between. CDR3 length: 13 amino acids. Germline CDR1 and CDR2: SNHLY and FYNNEI. DNA for the CDR3: TGTGCCAGCAGTGGTATGGGCAATCAGCCCCAGCATTTT. Translating it yields CASSGMGNQPQHF.

The chain couples TRBV5-1 to TRBJ2-5; D is undetermined. This CDR3 region has 13 residues. The V gene lost 5 bases and the J gene lost 5 bases, with 13 bases spanning the gap. Germline lookup yields CDR1 SGHRS and CDR2 YFSETQ. CDR3 sequence (DNA): TGCGCCAGCAGTCCTGAGGCGTGGGAGACCCAGTACTTC. It codes for CASSPEAWETQYF.

This chain connects TRBV29-1 to TRBJ2-7, with 7 positions matching TRBD1. CDR3 length: 14 residues. Germline assignment: CDR1 SQVTM and CDR2 ANQGSEA. V was pared by 4 bases and J by 4 bases, with 10 bases of the junction left unmatched. The CDR3 DNA sequence: TGCAGCGTTGCCGAGGGGACAGCACGTTACGAGCAGTACTTC. Its protein is CSVAEGTARYEQYF.

This sequence joins TRBV7-8 and TRBJ2-7, with 7 positions matching TRBD1. V shed 4 bases and J 7 bases; nucleotides not matched to a gene: 7. The CDR3 totals 13 residues. CDR1 is SGHVS, CDR2 FQNEAQ, per germline. The CDR3 spells CASSSDRSGEQYF. CDR3 DNA: TGTGCCAGCAGCTCGGACAGGTCGGGGGAGCAGTACTTC.

The rearrangement links TRBV15 to TRBJ2-3; TRBD1 matches at 10 bases. Per the germline V gene, CDR1 is LNHNV and CDR2 is YYDKDF (reference sequence). There are 17 residues in the CDR3. The J segment lost 1 base and the V segment lost 5 bases, leaving 9 bases of the junction unmatched. CDR3 nucleotide sequence: TGTGCCACCAGCCAAACCCGACAGGGGGCAGGCACAGATACGCAGTATTTT. Translation: CATSQTRQGAGTDTQYF.

The chain couples TRBV15 to TRBJ1-2, with unresolved D. The CDR3 has 15 residues. V was cut by 0 bases and J by 5 bases, with 13 bases left in between. CDR1 and CDR2 from the germline V gene are LNHNV and YYDKDF (reference sequence). CDR3 residues: CATSRDSRPSYGYTF. The CDR3 coding sequence is TGTGCCACCAGCAGAGATAGTAGACCGTCGTATGGCTACACCTTC.

CDR3 nucleotides: TGCAGCGTTGGAGAAATCTACGAGCAGTACTTC. Translating gives CSVGEIYEQYF. The J gene is TRBJ2-7, the V gene TRBV29-1; D is unclear. The CDR3 loop spans 11 amino acids. Germline V gene lookup returns CDR1 SQVTM and CDR2 ANQGSEA. V lost 4 bases and J lost 3, with 7 bases in between.

V is TRBV5-1 and J is TRBJ2-1; 15 bases match TRBD2. Trimming cost V 3 bases and J 7 bases; bases outside gene matches: 8. This CDR3 is built from 17 residues. Germline-derived CDR1 and CDR2 are SGHRS and YFSETQ. Here the CDR3 DNA reads TGCGCCAGCAGCTCGGCCGGGACTAGCGGGGGGAGGAATGAGCAGTTCTTC. This encodes CASSSAGTSGGRNEQFF.

The V gene is TRBV7-9, the J gene TRBJ2-5; D uncertain. Germline V gene data show CDR1 as SEHNR and CDR2 as FQNEAQ (reference sequence). This CDR3 contains 12 residues. V was pared by 7 bases and J by 5 bases, with 11 bases between. CDR3 in amino acids: CASNSPGETQYF. Here the CDR3 DNA reads TGTGCCAGCAACTCCCCTGGGGAGACCCAGTACTTC.

This clone was recorded once. This chain connects TRBV27 to TRBJ2-7, with D perhaps matching TRBD2 (6 bases). The CDR3 runs to 15 residues. The germline gives CDR1 MNHEY, CDR2 SMNVEV (reference sequence). Trimming removed 5 bases at V and 2 bases at J, with 16 bases between. The CDR3 coding sequence is TGTGCCAGCAGTCCGGTATTGCGGGGTCCCTACGAGCAGTACTTC. This gives the protein CASSPVLRGPYEQYF.

The chain couples TRBV11-2 to TRBJ2-3; 7 bases match TRBD2. CDR3 length: 16 amino acids. V lost 5 bases to trimming and J lost 4 bases; unmatched junction nucleotides: 12. Germline V gene sequence: CDR1 SGHAT, CDR2 FQNNGV. The CDR3 loop is CASSPGTKVVSDTQYF. DNA for the CDR3: TGTGCCAGCAGCCCAGGGACTAAAGTTGTCTCAGATACGCAGTATTTT.

This rearrangement joins TRBV5-4 to TRBJ1-5; D unclear. The germline V gene has CDR1 SGHNT and CDR2 YYREEE (reference sequence). The CDR3 covers 12 residues. V was clipped by 3 bases and J by 3 bases, with 4 bases between them. The DNA of the CDR3 is TGTGCCAGCAGCTCCCCCAATCAGCCCCAGCATTTT. Its protein is CASSSPNQPQHF.

The chain has TRBV15 and TRBJ2-2; perhaps D is TRBD1 or TRBD2 (5 bases each). V was trimmed by 1 base and J by 9 bases, leaving 24 bases between them. The length of the CDR3 is 18 residues. Germline loops: CDR1 LNHNV, CDR2 YYDKDF (reference sequence). The CDR3 DNA follows: TGTGCCACCAGCAGAGGGGGGTCCCGTACGGTGTCGGAACGGGAGCTGTTTTTT. Translated: CATSRGGSRTVSERELFF.